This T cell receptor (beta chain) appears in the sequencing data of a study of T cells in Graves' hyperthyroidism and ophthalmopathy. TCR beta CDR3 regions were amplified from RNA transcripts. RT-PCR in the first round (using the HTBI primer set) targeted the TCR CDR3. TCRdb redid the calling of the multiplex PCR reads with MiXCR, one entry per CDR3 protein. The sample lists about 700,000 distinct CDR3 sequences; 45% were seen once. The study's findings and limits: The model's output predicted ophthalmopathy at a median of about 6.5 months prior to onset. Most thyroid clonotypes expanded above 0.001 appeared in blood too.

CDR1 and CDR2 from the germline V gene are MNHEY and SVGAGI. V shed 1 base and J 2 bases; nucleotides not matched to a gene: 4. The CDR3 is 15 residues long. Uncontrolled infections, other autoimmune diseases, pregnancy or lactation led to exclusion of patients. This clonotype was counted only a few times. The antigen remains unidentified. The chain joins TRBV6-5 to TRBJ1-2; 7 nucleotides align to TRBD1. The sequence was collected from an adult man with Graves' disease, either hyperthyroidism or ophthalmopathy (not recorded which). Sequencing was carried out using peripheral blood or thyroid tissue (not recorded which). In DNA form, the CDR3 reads TGTGCCAGCAGTTACTTGGTAGGGGGCAACTATGGCTACACCTTC. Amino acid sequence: CASSYLVGGNYGYTF.